These 22 T cell receptor beta chains share one sample of origin, sequenced in a study of a mutant IDH1 vaccine in newly diagnosed glioma (dated by TCRdb to about 2021). Their antigens remain unidentified. Libraries were made using the immunoSEQ multiplex PCR assay. TCRdb took this table from immuneACCESS and kept in-frame rearrangements with V and J called. Such tables lack part of the clones; where checked against another copy, unresolved V genes explain under half of the gap, and the rest is unexplained. Present in this sample are roughly 74,000 clones, almost 85% of which were seen just once. Together, the top ten hold about 2.2% of the sample. This specimen's time point label, interpreted: week 23, last vaccination. Each vaccine dose, consisting of 300 ug of a 20-mer mutant IDH1 peptide in Montanide, was administered subcutaneously with topical imiquimod. The sequences come from PBMCs, collected from a glioma patient whose treatment included an IDH1 peptide vaccine. The receptors originated from a man aged 30 to 39 with glioma. Some clones in this sample may be carry-over from other donors' samples.

This sequence joins TRBV19 and TRBJ2-2; possibly TRBD1 for D (5 bases). Germline values: CDR1 LNHDA, CDR2 SQIVND (reference sequence). The CDR3 covers 13 residues. Trimming left V 4 bases short and J 5 bases short, with 8 bases between. The CDR3 DNA reads TGTGCCAGTAGTACAACAGGAACCGGGGAGCTGTTTTTT. Protein: CASSTTGTGELFF.

V and J are TRBV5-6 and TRBJ2-2; no clear D. The CDR3 is 15 amino acids. Germline V gene data show CDR1 as SGHDT and CDR2 as YYEEEE. V gave up 4 bases and J gave up 6 bases, with 16 bases separating them. The CDR3 coding sequence is TGTGCCAGCAGCCCCCGACCCGGGCAGGCCGGGGAGCTGTTTTTT. Translated, it gives CASSPRPGQAGELFF.

The chain has TRBV10-3 and TRBJ2-1; 9 bases map to TRBD2. CDR3 length: 17 residues. Trimming took 6 bases from V and 0 from J; bases not matched to a gene: 9. Germline V gene data show CDR1 as ENHRY and CDR2 as SYGVKD. The CDR3 region has the DNA TGTGCCATCAGCCTCCTAGCGGGGCCCTCCTCCTACAATGAGCAGTTCTTC. This sequence encodes CAISLLAGPSSYNEQFF.

The chain combines TRBV5-1 with TRBJ2-1; 8 nucleotides line up with TRBD2. CDR3 length: 15 amino acids. The V segment lost 2 bases and the J segment 6 bases; nucleotides outside the gene matches: 7. CDR1 and CDR2 (germline): SGHRS, YFSETQ. As DNA, the CDR3 is TGCGCCAGCAGCTTAAGCGGGAGTGGGGTCAATGAGCAGTTCTTC. Translating it yields CASSLSGSGVNEQFF.

The chain is built from TRBV6-5 and TRBJ2-1, with 8 bases lining up with TRBD2. The CDR3 has 15 amino acids. Trimming at V came to 5 bases and at J to 6 bases, leaving 9 bases not matched to a gene. The germline V gene encodes CDR1 MNHEY and CDR2 SVGAGI. CDR3 nucleotides: TGTGCCAGCAGTCGCCGGCCGGGAGGGGGCAATGAGCAGTTCTTC. Protein product: CASSRRPGGGNEQFF.

The V gene is TRBV19, the J gene TRBJ2-7; 7 bases agree with TRBD1. The CDR3 contains 13 residues. Germline V gene lookup returns CDR1 LNHDA and CDR2 SQIVND (reference sequence). The J segment lost 6 bases and the V segment lost 4 bases, leaving 6 bases of the junction unmatched. In DNA form, the CDR3 reads TGTGCCAGTAGTACATACAGGGGCGGCGAGCAGTACTTC. Its protein is CASSTYRGGEQYF.

This clone was seen a single time. The chain carries TRBV5-4 and TRBJ2-2; possible D gene TRBD2, 7 bases. The germline V gene encodes CDR1 SGHNT and CDR2 YYREEE (reference sequence). This CDR3 spans 17 amino acids. The V end was cut by 5 bases, the J end by 5 bases, with 22 bases between. The CDR3 region is CASSWAIGGAGTGELFF. CDR3 bases: TGTGCCAGCAGTTGGGCCATAGGGGGAGCGGGGACCGGGGAGCTGTTTTTT.

The rearrangement uses TRBV7-9 and TRBJ1-1; D possibly corresponds to TRBD1 (6 bases). Trimming pared 5 bases from V and 8 bases from J, leaving 12 bases between. Per germline, CDR1 SEHNR and CDR2 FQNEAQ (reference sequence). This CDR3 spans 12 amino acids. This CDR3 is CASSPHRAEAFF. The CDR3 bases are TGTGCCAGCAGCCCTCACAGGGCCGAAGCTTTCTTT. The full variable domain, completed using reference TRBV7-9 and TRBJ1-1, is DTGVSQNPRHKITKRGQNVTFRCDPISEHNRLYWYRQTLGQGPEFLTYFQNEAQLEKSRLLSDRFSAERPKGSFSTLEIQRTEQGDSAMYLCASSPHRAEAFFGQGTRLTVV.

The J gene is TRBJ2-3, the V gene TRBV4-1, with 8 bases lining up with TRBD2. This CDR3 is built from 17 residues. Germline CDR1 MGHRA, CDR2 YSYEKL. J gave up 4 bases and V 1 base, and 10 bases lay outside the gene matches. CDR3: CASSQAPSGSGADTQYF. In nucleotides, the CDR3 is TGCGCCAGCAGCCAAGCCCCCAGCGGGAGTGGAGCAGATACGCAGTATTTT.

The chain employs TRBV19 and TRBJ1-2; a possible D gene is TRBD1 (5 bases). The CDR3 spans 15 residues. The V gene lost 5 bases and the J gene lost 3 bases, with 16 bases spanning the gap. CDR1 is LNHDA and CDR2 is SQIVND in the germline V gene (reference sequence). CDR3 nucleotide sequence: TGTGCCAGTAGTGCTTCAGGGAGGTTGTACTATGGCTACACCTTC. This translates into CASSASGRLYYGYTF.

The genes are TRBV18 and TRBJ1-1, with D perhaps TRBD1 (5 bases). CDR1 is KGHSH and CDR2 is LQKENI in the germline V gene. The CDR3 spans 19 residues. V lost 2 bases and J 0 bases, leaving 22 bases between the germline ends. The CDR3 sequence is CASSPTTGDPFTLNTEAFF. CDR3 nucleotides: TGTGCCAGCTCACCAACTACGGGGGACCCTTTTACCTTGAACACTGAAGCTTTCTTT.

V usage is TRBV6-4 and J usage is TRBJ2-3; 12 bases map to TRBD2. CDR1 and CDR2 (germline): MRHNA, SNTAGT. V was pared by 6 bases and J by 4 bases, with 5 bases of the junction left unmatched. CDR3 size: 15 residues. The CDR3 sequence is CASRLLAGGPDTQYF. The CDR3 DNA sequence: TGTGCCAGCAGGCTGCTAGCGGGAGGGCCAGATACGCAGTATTTT.

CDR3 coding DNA: TGTGCCAGCAGCCCTCCCGCGGGCAAAAACATTCAGTACTTC. Translating gives CASSPPAGKNIQYF. The genes are TRBV7-2 and TRBJ2-4, with D perhaps TRBD2 (5 bases). CDR1 is SGHTA and CDR2 is FQGNSA in the germline V gene. Trimming took off 5 bases at V and 3 bases at J, with 11 bases between the two ends. This CDR3 comprises 14 residues.

CDR3 sequence: CASTPGVQGGYGYTF. CDR3 in DNA: TGTGCCAGCACCCCCGGTGTACAGGGAGGATATGGCTACACCTTC. This sequence joins TRBV5-5 and TRBJ1-2; the D gene is possibly TRBD1 (6 bases). V lost 6 bases and J 5 bases, leaving 20 bases between the germline ends. Germline lookup yields CDR1 SGHKS and CDR2 YYEKEE (reference sequence). The CDR3 is made up of 15 amino acids. The entire variable domain, with the rest obtained from reference TRBV5-5 and TRBJ1-2, is as follows: DAGVTQSPTHLIKTRGQQVTLRCSPISGHKSVSWYQQVLGQGPQFIFQYYEKEERGRGNFPDRFSARQFPNYSSELNVNALLLGDSALYLCASTPGVQGGYGYTFGSGTRLTVV.

The J gene is TRBJ2-7, the V gene TRBV6-1; D is possibly TRBD1 (6 bases). From germline, CDR1 is MNHNS and CDR2 SASEGT. The CDR3 contains 13 residues. V gave up 7 bases and J gave up 0 bases, with 10 bases separating them. CDR3 in DNA: TGTGCCAGCAATAAAGGGGGCTCCTACGAGCAGTACTTC. It encodes CASNKGGSYEQYF.

J is TRBJ1-3 and V is TRBV25-1, with TRBD1 as a possible D gene (6 bases). There are 16 residues in the CDR3. CDR1 is MGHDK, CDR2 SYGVNS, per germline. The V and J ends lost 1 base and 5 bases respectively, with 15 bases between them. DNA of the CDR3: TGTGCCAGCAGTGAATCCTGGGAGGGGGGGCGAAACACCATATATTTT. This sequence encodes CASSESWEGGRNTIYF.

This clone was picked up a small number of times. The chain couples TRBV29-1 to TRBJ2-7, with D possibly TRBD2 on 5 matching bases. The CDR3 extends over 12 amino acids. Trimming took 4 bases from V and 2 from J, leaving 9 bases between them. Germline loops: CDR1 SQVTM, CDR2 ANQGSEA. The CDR3 loop is CSVASGAYEQYF. In DNA form, the CDR3 reads TGCAGCGTTGCCAGCGGAGCCTACGAGCAGTACTTC.

The chain couples TRBV6-5 to TRBJ1-5; D remains unclear. CDR1 and CDR2 (germline): MNHEY, SVGAGI. V lost 7 bases and J 0 bases, leaving 7 bases between the germline ends. This CDR3 is built from 13 residues. The CDR3 region is CASNGNSNQPQHF. The CDR3 coding sequence is TGTGCCAGCAACGGCAATAGCAATCAGCCCCAGCATTTT.

The V call is TRBV28, the J call TRBJ1-2; perhaps TRBD1 as D (5 bases). CDR3 length equals 12 residues. CDR1 MDHEN and CDR2 SYDVKM come from the germline V gene. V was cut by 7 bases and J by 6 bases, with 12 bases left in between. DNA of the CDR3: TGTGCCAGCAAGAGCGGGGGGGATGGCTACACCTTC. Protein product: CASKSGGDGYTF.

This chain joins TRBV19 and TRBJ1-4, with D perhaps TRBD1 (5 bases). V lost 3 bases, J lost 5 bases, and 10 bases lay in between. Germline lookup yields CDR1 LNHDA and CDR2 SQIVND (reference sequence). This CDR3 is built from 14 residues. In DNA, the CDR3 is TGTGCCAGTAGTATTGGTCAGGGCAATGAAAAACTGTTTTTT. It is translated as CASSIGQGNEKLFF.

The DNA for the CDR3 is TGCGCCAGCAAAGCGGGAGGCACCCCCGAGCAGTTCTTC. Translation: CASKAGGTPEQFF. The J gene is TRBJ2-1, the V gene TRBV5-1, with 9 bases that match TRBD2. This CDR3 spans 13 amino acids. The germline gives CDR1 SGHRS, CDR2 YFSETQ. V shed 6 bases and J 10 bases; nucleotides not matched to a gene: 8.

The V call is TRBV11-2, the J call TRBJ1-2; no clear D. Per germline, CDR1 SGHAT and CDR2 FQNNGV. The CDR3 length is 17 residues. V was shortened by 3 bases and J by 6 bases, with 23 bases between the two germline ends. CDR3 protein: CASSFGVAVIPTNGYTF. The CDR3 nucleotides are TGTGCCAGCAGCTTCGGAGTCGCAGTTATACCTACTAATGGCTACACCTTC.